This is a list of T cell receptor beta chains from one sample in a study of blood T cell repertoires in COVID-19. Using immunoSEQ multiplex PCR, the repertoire was profiled, and TCRdb retains in-frame clones only, with some absent. The sample has around 250,000 clones; roughly 88% are singletons. The sample was peripheral blood. These receptors came from a man aged 25 to 45 who had recovered from COVID-19. CDR3s include the opening cysteine and the closing phenylalanine or tryptophan. The D gene is left open where the match is weak. Part of the rows lack a size; the others show once, few, many or a class for expanded clones.

V	size	J	D	DNA	CDR3
TRBV6-5	-	TRBJ1-6	-	TGTGCCAGCAGTTACTCGGGGCTAGGCCCAGCGCTCGCCTTT	CASSYSGLGPALAF
TRBV28	once	TRBJ1-2	-	TGTGCCAGCTCACAGGGTGGCTACACCTTC	CASSQGGYTF
TRBV5-6	-	TRBJ1-2	-	TGTGCCAGCAGCTTTCGGCCGCCGGCCACGGTTGAGGCCTTC	CASSFRPPATVEAF
TRBV4-3	once	TRBJ1-2	-	TGCGCCAGCAGCCAAGAAATTCCGCTCCCGGGGGAATACGGCTACACCTTC	CASSQEIPLPGEYGYTF
TRBV18	-	TRBJ2-3	TRBD2	TGTGCCAGCTCACCTCGGACTAGCGGGGGCGCTCGCGCAGATACGCAGTATTTT	CASSPRTSGGARADTQYF
TRBV5-1	-	TRBJ1-2	-	TGCGCCAGCAGCGCAATAGCTAACTATGGCTACACCTTC	CASSAIANYGYTF
TRBV6-5	-	TRBJ2-3	-	TGTGCCAGCAGTTACCTGACAGCGCCGGATACGCAGTATTTT	CASSYLTAPDTQYF
TRBV5-1	few	TRBJ2-7	TRBD2	TGCGCCAGCAGCTCCGGACTAGATCCCTACGAGCAGTACTTC	CASSSGLDPYEQYF
TRBV5-8	-	TRBJ1-3	-	TGTGCCAGCAGTTCCGGGACGACTAGCTCTGGAAACACCATATATTTT	CASSSGTTSSGNTIYF
TRBV11-3	-	TRBJ1-1	-	TGTGCCAGCAGCTTTAGTCTAGGCCTCACTGAAGCTTTCTTT	CASSFSLGLTEAFF
TRBV10-3	few	TRBJ1-2	TRBD1	TGTGCCATCAGCGAAGGGACAGGGTCCACCTTC	CAISEGTGSTF
TRBV11-2	-	TRBJ1-1	TRBD1	TGTGCCAGCAGCCCCCCTGGCGACAGGGCTGAAGCTTTCTTT	CASSPPGDRAEAFF
TRBV19	-	TRBJ2-3	TRBD2	TGTGCCAGTAGTATCATGGGACTAGCGGGTTACACAGATACGCAGTATTTT	CASSIMGLAGYTDTQYF
TRBV7-2	-	TRBJ1-2	-	TGTGCCAGCAGCCCCTATTTGGAGTCCTATGGCTACACCTTC	CASSPYLESYGYTF
TRBV18	-	TRBJ2-5	-	TGTGCCAGCTCACTAGGGCGGGGGCGAGAGACCCAGTACTTC	CASSLGRGRETQYF
TRBV15	-	TRBJ2-3	TRBD1	TGTGCCACCAGCAGATACCCAGGACAGGTTCCAGATACGCAGTATTTT	CATSRYPGQVPDTQYF
TRBV11-3	-	TRBJ2-7	-	TGTGCCAGCAGCGGCCGGGTGAGCGAGCAGTACTTC	CASSGRVSEQYF
TRBV14	-	TRBJ1-6	TRBD1	TGTGCCAGCAGCCAATACAGGGGCCAGAGCTCCTATAATTCACCCCTCCACTTT	CASSQYRGQSSYNSPLHF
TRBV4-3	-	TRBJ2-3	TRBD2	TGCGCCAGCAGCCAAGATTGGGAGGGACTTCTCACAGATACGCAGTATTTT	CASSQDWEGLLTDTQYF
TRBV19	-	TRBJ1-1	-	TGTGCCAGTAGTTATCGGGACACTGAAGCTTTCTTT	CASSYRDTEAFF
TRBV24-1	once	TRBJ1-2	-	TGTGCCACCAGTGACCCGGGTCACGGTAGCTACACCTTC	CATSDPGHGSYTF
TRBV9	-	TRBJ1-2	TRBD1	TGTGCCAGCAGCGTATATATGTCAGGGGGCTATGGCTACACCTTC	CASSVYMSGGYGYTF
TRBV19	-	TRBJ2-7	TRBD1	TGTGCCAGTAGCACGACAGGGGGCCACGAGCAGTACTTC	CASSTTGGHEQYF
TRBV5-1	-	TRBJ2-1	TRBD2	TGCGCCAGCAGCTTGGCCGTACTAGCGGGGGCGTCCTACAATGAGCAGTTCTTC	CASSLAVLAGASYNEQFF
TRBV6-5	-	TRBJ2-1	TRBD2	TGTGCCAGCAGTTCGATTCGACTAGCGGGGGGGGATGAGCAGTTCTTC	CASSSIRLAGGDEQFF
TRBV3-1/TRBV3-2	-	TRBJ2-6	-	TGTGCCAGCAGCCACGGGGTAGGGGCCAACGTCCTGACTTTC	CASSHGVGANVLTF
TRBV6-5	-	TRBJ2-7	TRBD2	TGTGCCAGCAGTTACGCCCTAGCGGGGGGTTTTGAGCAGTACTTC	CASSYALAGGFEQYF
TRBV9	-	TRBJ2-7	TRBD1	TGTGCCAGCAGCGTGGGGACAGGGACCTACGAGCAGTACTTC	CASSVGTGTYEQYF
TRBV2	-	TRBJ1-5	TRBD1	TGTGCCAGCAGTGACTACAGGGGGCTCGGTCAGCCCCAGCATTTT	CASSDYRGLGQPQHF
TRBV6-5	-	TRBJ2-7	-	TGTGCCAGCAGTTACGTGGGGGGCTACGAGCAGTACTTC	CASSYVGGYEQYF
TRBV23-1	-	TRBJ1-2	TRBD1	TGCGCCAGCAGTCAATGGGACAGTTTGAATGGCTACACCTTC	CASSQWDSLNGYTF
TRBV3-1/TRBV3-2	-	TRBJ2-1	-	TGTGCCAGCAGCCACTCCCCGTATGAGCAGTTCTTC	CASSHSPYEQFF
TRBV7-2	few	TRBJ1-2	-	TGTGCCAGCAGCTTAGGGCAGGTCTATGGCTACACCTTC	CASSLGQVYGYTF
TRBV11-3	once	TRBJ2-5	TRBD2	TGTGCCAGCAGCGCCAGGACTAGCGGGGGGGTAGAGACCCAGTACTTC	CASSARTSGGVETQYF
TRBV7-2	-	TRBJ1-1	TRBD1	TGTGCCAGCAGCCCCCAGGTCGGGACAGGGGAGATGAACACTGAAGCTTTCTTT	CASSPQVGTGEMNTEAFF
TRBV10-2	-	TRBJ1-2	TRBD1	TGCGCCAGCAGTGAGTCGATGACAGGGGGCTACTATGGCTACACCTTC	CASSESMTGGYYGYTF
TRBV15	-	TRBJ2-7	-	TGTGCCACCAGCAGAGAGGTCCGGCCAGGTGGCGAGCAGTACTTC	CATSREVRPGGEQYF
TRBV5-1	-	TRBJ1-5	-	TGCGCCAGCAGCTTAGGGGTCGGGTCAGGCCAGCCCCAGCATTTT	CASSLGVGSGQPQHF
TRBV11-3	-	TRBJ2-1	-	TGTGCCAGCAGCTTAGGGACAGACAGCTTTTACAATGAGCAGTTCTTC	CASSLGTDSFYNEQFF
TRBV29-1	-	TRBJ2-3	-	TGCAGCGTTGTCCAACAGAACACAGATACGCAGTATTTT	CSVVQQNTDTQYF
TRBV19	-	TRBJ1-1	TRBD1	TGTGCCAGTAGTATAGACAGGGGGCAAGGCAACACTGAAGCTTTCTTT	CASSIDRGQGNTEAFF
TRBV19	-	TRBJ1-1	TRBD1	TGTGCCAGTAGTATCTGGGCAGGGGGCTACACTGAAGCTTTCTTT	CASSIWAGGYTEAFF
TRBV7-8	-	TRBJ1-1	-	TGTGCCAGCAGCTATATCGGTGGTTTGAACACTGAAGCTTTCTTT	CASSYIGGLNTEAFF
TRBV10-1	few	TRBJ1-5	-	TGCGCCAGCAGTGAGTCGGGCAGGAATCTTAATCAGCCCCAGCATTTT	CASSESGRNLNQPQHF
TRBV7-6	-	TRBJ2-3	TRBD2	TGTGCCAGCAGCTTAAGCGGGGTGGCAGATACGCAGTATTTT	CASSLSGVADTQYF
TRBV18	-	TRBJ1-6	-	TGTGCCAGCTCGCCCGCGGGGGAGGGACCCCTCCACTTT	CASSPAGEGPLHF
TRBV27	-	TRBJ2-7	TRBD1	TGTGCCAGCAGTTTATTTCAGGGGGCCCCCTACGAGCAGTACTTC	CASSLFQGAPYEQYF
TRBV18	-	TRBJ2-1	TRBD1	TGTGCCAGCTCACGGGACAGGGGCAATGAGCAGTTCTTC	CASSRDRGNEQFF
TRBV7-9	-	TRBJ1-1	-	TGTGCCAGCAGGGGCCGGGGATGGAACACTGAAGTTTTCTTT	CASRGRGWNTEVFF
TRBV6-5	-	TRBJ1-1	-	TGTGCCAGCAGCCGGGGGGGGCACACTGAAGCTTTCTTT	CASSRGGHTEAFF
TRBV20-1	few	TRBJ2-5	-	TGCAGTGCTAGCTACCCTGAGACCCAGTACTTC	CSASYPETQYF
TRBV6-6	-	TRBJ1-1	-	TGTGCCAGCAGTCGCACAGGGTCGGGGGGGCATTGGAACACTGAAGCTTTCTTT	CASSRTGSGGHWNTEAFF
TRBV9	-	TRBJ2-3	-	TGTGCCAGCAGCGTACGTCAGGGGGGAGATACGCAGTATTTT	CASSVRQGGDTQYF
TRBV3-1/TRBV3-2	-	TRBJ2-1	-	TGTGCCAGCAGCCAAGGATGGCGGGACCACAATGAGCAGTTCTTC	CASSQGWRDHNEQFF
TRBV6-5	-	TRBJ1-4	-	TGTGCCAGCCAGGACATTAATGAAAAACTGTTTTTT	CASQDINEKLFF
TRBV18	-	TRBJ1-3	-	TGTGCCAGCTCATCCTCTGCCCAGCAGGCACTAAACACCATATATTTT	CASSSSAQQALNTIYF
TRBV4-3	few	TRBJ1-1	-	TGCGCCAGCAGCCAAGTAGACAGAAGTTCTGAAGCTTTCTTT	CASSQVDRSSEAFF
TRBV9	-	TRBJ2-7	-	TGTGCCAGCAGCCTAACACGGGTCGGCGAGCAGTACTTC	CASSLTRVGEQYF
TRBV7-2	-	TRBJ1-1	TRBD1	TGTGCCAGCAGCTTATACGGGACAGGGTCCACTGAAGCTTTCTTT	CASSLYGTGSTEAFF
TRBV28	-	TRBJ1-2	TRBD1	TGTGCCACCCTGGGACTGCCAGGGGGCGGCTACACCTTC	CATLGLPGGGYTF